This section outlines one T cell receptor beta chain sequence together with its context. Its specificity is not known. This sample was included in a study of a mutant IDH1 vaccine in newly diagnosed glioma. As for the study in general: First vaccine doses came 4-6 weeks after radiotherapy alone, or with temozolomide cycles. Previous treatment comprised radiotherapy, temozolomide, or both, mostly both. Week 35 held visit V12, while week 47 held visit V13.

In germline, CDR1 is SGHRS, CDR2 YFSETQ. The CDR3 consists of 14 residues. V was pared by 3 bases and J by 6 bases, with 8 bases of the junction left unmatched. Generated by immunoSEQ multiplex PCR, the TCRdb table keeps only in-frame clones and is missing some. Among tens of thousands of clones listed, 75% to 85% were seen once. As for time point: week 35, safety follow-up. It was 300 ug of mutant IDH1 20-mer peptide that made up each vaccine dose, given with topical imiquimod. New WHO grade 3 or 4 IDH1-mutant, ATRX-lost astrocytomas were present in all donors. The sample was PBMCs, taken from a glioma patient whose treatment included an IDH1 peptide vaccine. The clonotype comes from a man in his forties with glioma. The chain has TRBV5-1 and TRBJ2-7; 8 bases line up with TRBD1. In DNA, the CDR3 is TGCGCCAGCAGCTCCGGACAGGGCCTCGGCGAGCAGTACTTC. This gives the protein CASSSGQGLGEQYF. The whole variable domain, filled in from reference TRBV5-1 and TRBJ2-7, reads KAGVTQTPRYLIKTRGQQVTLSCSPISGHRSVSWYQQTPGQGLQFLFEYFSETQRNKGNFPGRFSGRQFSNSRSEMNVSTLELGDSALYLCASSSGQGLGEQYFGPGTRLTVT.